The present entry profiles one T cell receptor (beta chain) with its context. This entry is derived from a study of blood T cell repertoires in COVID-19. On the study more broadly: COVID-19 samples from acute and convalescent phases originated in the United States, Italy and Spain.

The repertoire was sequenced with immunoSEQ multiplex PCR; TCRdb's copy has only in-frame clones and lacks some. The sample holds roughly 250,000 clones, roughly 86% seen once. The clonotype originates from a woman aged 40 to 50 with acute COVID-19. The sample taken for sequencing was PBMCs or T cells enriched from blood (not recorded which).

This CDR3 reads CASSGTGWMNTEAFF. CDR3 coding DNA: TGTGCCAGCAGCGGGACAGGGTGGATGAACACTGAAGCTTTCTTT. The chain links TRBV9 to TRBJ1-1, with 8 nucleotides matching TRBD1. Germline V gene sequence: CDR1 SGDLS, CDR2 YYNGEE. This CDR3 is built from 15 residues. The V and J ends lost 3 bases and 0 bases, in that order; junction bases with no gene match: 4.